This T cell receptor (beta chain) stems from a study of cytomegalovirus exposure and HLA in healthy donors. Study summary: Among a few hundred genotyped donors, around 80% fell in the Caucasian-associated ancestry cluster. Points from the study as a whole: DRB1 showed the most TCR associations and HLA-C the fewest in a later analysis, as rates varied by HLA locus. The study recorded 164 TCR beta chains that were cytomegalovirus-associated.

A multiplex PCR was run with 60 Vbeta primers and 13 Jbeta primers. TCRdb keeps only in-frame clones here, not all; method: immunoSEQ multiplex PCR. This sample has about 89,000 clones, with less than 10% found just once. A word on this clone: The target antigen is unknown.

CDR1 is SGHTA, CDR2 FQGNSA, per germline. The V gene end was trimmed by 3 bases and the J gene end by 10 bases; junction bases not matched to a gene: 0. CDR3 size: 12 residues. Sequencing was performed on PBMCs. The V and J genes are TRBV7-2 and TRBJ2-3; 11 nucleotides align to TRBD2. The clonotype was recovered from a man aged 45-65 years in good health and CMV-seropositive. The CDR3 DNA is TGTGCCAGCAGCTTGGGACTAGCGGCGCAGTATTTT. Its translation: CASSLGLAAQYF.